The present entry profiles one T cell receptor beta chain with its context. Its antigen is as yet unknown. The data are from a study of CD8 T cells in ankylosing spondylitis. General observations from the study: Clones linked to disease, bearing a CD8+ phenotype, were relatively rare in peripheral blood. Certain motif variants had earlier appeared in reactive arthritis synovial fluid and blood. What appeared characteristic of ankylosing spondylitis blood was a TCR beta motif of eight highly homologous variants.

Each TCR beta library was made by quantitative 5'-RACE that incorporated molecular barcodes. TCRdb re-called the 5' RACE reads through MiXCR, storing one row per CDR3 protein. The data hold 800,000 to 900,000 distinct CDR3 sequences, with approximately 12% observed a single time. V was clipped by 1 base and J by 9 bases, with 12 bases between them. This CDR3 is built from 14 residues. Germline values: CDR1 LGHNA, CDR2 YNFKEQ. Sequencing was done on a sample of blood, either unsorted or a sorted T cell fraction (not recorded which). This rearrangement joins TRBV4-2 to TRBJ2-2; D possibly corresponds to TRBD2 (6 bases). The TCR was taken from a male donor with ankylosing spondylitis. The CDR3 region is CASSQVLATRELFF. In DNA, the CDR3 is TGTGCCAGCAGCCAAGTACTAGCTACTAGGGAGCTGTTTTTT.